The TCR beta chain under discussion was sequenced for a study of vaccination effects on CD4 cells after COVID-19. Findings and caveats of the study: Few convalescent patients, and no early post-infection timepoints, were available to the study.

The V and J ends lost 5 bases and 4 bases respectively, with 9 bases between them. CDR3 size: 14 residues. Germline values: CDR1 SGHTA, CDR2 FQGNSA. CD4+ T cells specific for antigen were expanded with viral peptide pools by the ViraFEST assay before sequencing. Between days 9 and 10 of culture, CD4+ T cells were separated out. Infection with SARS-CoV-2 occurred in the person between March and December 2020, and PCR confirmed it. The researchers cultured some 2.1 million PBMC per well with roughly 11 IU/ml IL-2 and roughly 10 ug/ml peptides. On day 3 and again on day 7, half the medium was replaced with IL-2 medium. The protocol was immunoSEQ multiplex PCR, while the TCRdb copy is restricted to in-frame clones and leaves out a portion. The sample holds more than 20,000 clones, 65% to 80% seen once. This clone was observed a handful of times. Its specificity is unknown.

The sample in question was CD4+ T cells from PBMCs cultured with HCoV-NL63 spike peptides, obtained before COVID-19 vaccination. This clonotype was sampled from a human donor who had a prior SARS-CoV-2 infection. The chain uses TRBV7-2 and TRBJ1-6; D remains unclear. The CDR3: CASSGMAYNSPLHF. DNA of the CDR3: TGTGCCAGCAGCGGCATGGCTTATAATTCACCCCTCCACTTT.